The 25 T cell receptor beta chains listed next were all sequenced from one sample in a study of Tregs in tolerant kidney transplant recipients. Related graft donors supplied nonmyeloablative bone marrow transplants, and mixed chimerism was transient. TCRdb's table, derived via immunoSEQ multiplex PCR, lists solely in-frame clones and lacks some. The table has around 50,000 clones, approximately 91% seen once. The specimen was CD8+ T cells from blood (PBMCs), collected 24 months after the transplant. These receptors all stem from a human patient who received a combined kidney and bone marrow transplant. Some T cells here may be from the graft donor.

The chain is built from TRBV7-3 and TRBJ2-3, with TRBD1 matching over 9 bases. The CDR3 contains 15 residues. The germline V gene encodes CDR1 SGHTA and CDR2 FQGTGA. Unmatched junction bases numbered 5, after V lost 1 base and J lost 6 bases. In DNA form, the CDR3 reads TGTGCCAGCAGCTTAATCGGGACAGGGAGGGATACGCAGTATTTT. Its protein product is CASSLIGTGRDTQYF.

The gene calls are TRBV5-8 and TRBJ1-5; D is uncertain. This CDR3 has 12 residues. Trimming pared 2 bases from V and 4 bases from J, leaving 4 bases between. CDR1 is SGHTS and CDR2 is YDEGEE in the germline V gene. CDR3 amino acids: CASSFGNQPQHF. In DNA, the CDR3 is TGTGCCAGCAGCTTCGGGAATCAGCCCCAGCATTTT.

V and J are TRBV4-1 and TRBJ2-7; D not certain. Trimming left V 1 base short and J 2 bases short, with 6 bases between. The CDR3 runs to 13 residues. The V gene's germline CDR1 is MGHRA and CDR2 YSYEKL. CDR3 region: CASSQARAYEQYF. DNA of the CDR3: TGCGCCAGCAGCCAAGCGAGAGCCTACGAGCAGTACTTC.

CDR3 nucleotide sequence: TGCGCCAGCAGCCAAGGACTAGCCGAAGTTGTCGAGCAGTACTTC. It specifies CASSQGLAEVVEQYF. This rearrangement joins TRBV4-1 to TRBJ2-5; 7 nucleotides line up with TRBD2. The J call is doubtful: the DNA matches TRBJ2-7 better. Germline V lookup: CDR1 MGHRA, CDR2 YSYEKL. This CDR3 has 15 amino acids.

The V and J genes are TRBV6-7 and TRBJ2-1; D is unresolved. TRBV6-7 is known as an ORF, though its function is uncertain. The V end was cut by 0 bases, the J end by 4 bases, with 4 bases between. The CDR3 has 13 residues. CDR3 protein: CASSYSLYNEQFF. DNA for the CDR3: TGTGCCAGCAGTTACTCCTTATACAATGAGCAGTTCTTC.

The chain joins TRBV4-3 to TRBJ2-1; 7 nucleotides line up with TRBD2. V was pared by 0 bases and J by 3 bases, with 11 bases of the junction left unmatched. This CDR3 has 18 residues. Per the germline V gene, CDR1 is LGHNA and CDR2 is YSLEER. The DNA for the CDR3 is TGCGCCAGCAGCCAAGAGAGGTGGAGCGGGGCACTCTACAATGAGCAGTTCTTC. Protein product: CASSQERWSGALYNEQFF.

This clone was picked up one time. This chain joins TRBV30 and TRBJ2-2, with 7 bases that match TRBD2. The CDR3 loop spans 13 amino acids. CDR1 and CDR2 from the germline V gene are GTSNPN and SVGIG (reference sequence). V was pared by 7 bases and J by 7 bases, with 9 bases of the junction left unmatched. The CDR3 is CAYPAGEGGELFF. DNA of the CDR3: TGTGCCTACCCTGCGGGGGAAGGCGGGGAGCTGTTTTTT.

The V call is TRBV9, the J call TRBJ2-7; TRBD1 is a possible D gene (6 bases). This CDR3 comprises 14 residues. Looked up from germline, CDR1 is SGDLS and CDR2 is YYNGEE. The germline V and J ends were trimmed by 3 bases and 0 bases, with 10 bases remaining between them. In nucleotides, the CDR3 is TGTGCCAGCAGCGCGGGACAAGCCTCCTACGAGCAGTACTTC. This gives the protein CASSAGQASYEQYF.

This clone was seen a single time. The chain uses TRBV7-2 and TRBJ2-1; 7 bases align to TRBD2. This CDR3 has 16 amino acids. V shed 5 bases and J 4 bases; nucleotides not matched to a gene: 11. Germline CDR1 is SGHTA and CDR2 is FQGNSA. This CDR3 is CASSLRGASGYNEQFF. In nucleotides, the CDR3 is TGTGCCAGCAGCCTTCGCGGGGCTAGCGGATACAATGAGCAGTTCTTC.

The V call is TRBV9, the J call TRBJ2-3; D is possibly TRBD2 (5 bases). Trimming pared 0 bases from V and 2 bases from J, leaving 7 bases between. CDR1 and CDR2 (germline): SGDLS, YYNGEE. This CDR3 contains 14 residues. CDR3 sequence: CASSVGGFTDTQYF. In DNA form, the CDR3 reads TGTGCCAGCAGCGTAGGAGGGTTCACAGATACGCAGTATTTT.

This chain joins TRBV2 and TRBJ2-5, with 15 positions matching TRBD2. The CDR3 has 18 residues. V was pared by 1 base and J by 5 bases, with 8 bases of the junction left unmatched. CDR1 SNHLY and CDR2 FYNNEI come from the germline V gene. CDR3 protein: CASSEGTSGRAGRETQYF. The CDR3 DNA sequence: TGTGCCAGCAGTGAAGGGACTAGCGGGAGGGCCGGTAGGGAGACCCAGTACTTC.

The DNA of the CDR3 is TGTGCCAGCGGCCCCTTGTACAATGAGCAGTTCTTC. The encoded protein is CASGPLYNEQFF. The chain combines TRBV27 with TRBJ2-1, with D unclear. The CDR3 consists of 12 residues. V lost 8 bases to trimming and J lost 4 bases, with 9 bases between them. Germline V lookup: CDR1 MNHEY, CDR2 SMNVEV (reference sequence).

This chain uses TRBV9 with TRBJ2-7, with D maybe TRBD2 (6 bases). Germline assignment: CDR1 SGDLS and CDR2 YYNGEE. CDR3 size: 14 residues. The V end lost 0 bases, the J end lost 2 bases, and 9 bases lay between the germline ends. The CDR3 DNA follows: TGTGCCAGCAGCGTAGCGGGAGAGGCCTACGAGCAGTACTTC. Translation gives CASSVAGEAYEQYF.

This clone was seen only once. This chain connects TRBV7-3 to TRBJ2-3; 9 bases are shared with TRBD2. Germline V gene lookup returns CDR1 SGHTA and CDR2 FQGTGA. After removal of 3 bases from V and 2 bases from J, the junction contained 6 bases not matched to a gene. The CDR3 runs 16 residues. The CDR3, as DNA: TGTGCCAGCAGCTTGACTAGCGGCACCTACACAGATACGCAGTATTTT. It is translated as CASSLTSGTYTDTQYF.

The chain is built from TRBV6-1 and TRBJ1-3, with 9 bases aligning to TRBD1. J gave up 1 base and V 4 bases, and 2 bases lay outside the gene matches. The CDR3 is 15 amino acids. The germline gives CDR1 MNHNS, CDR2 SASEGT. The CDR3 coding sequence is TGTGCCAGCAGTGTGGGACAGGGTTCTGGAAACACCATATATTTT. Protein: CASSVGQGSGNTIYF.

This chain links TRBV18 with TRBJ2-1, with 11 bases aligning to TRBD2. With 2 bases clipped from V and 12 bases from J, the junction kept 6 bases outside the gene matches. The CDR3 has 14 residues. Germline loops: CDR1 KGHSH, CDR2 LQKENI. The chain's CDR3 is CASSPKTSGDWQFF. For the CDR3, the DNA is TGTGCCAGCTCACCAAAGACTAGCGGGGATTGGCAGTTCTTC.

The chain links TRBV4-1 to TRBJ1-2; 8 nucleotides line up with TRBD1. Losses at the gene ends were 2 bases for V and 8 bases for J; bases not matched to a gene: 10. The CDR3 contains 15 residues. In germline, CDR1 is MGHRA, CDR2 YSYEKL. The CDR3 reads CASSQPGTGRSGYTF. The CDR3, as DNA: TGCGCCAGCAGCCAACCTGGGACAGGCCGATCGGGCTACACCTTC.

CDR3 residues: CSARFGRAQYF. The CDR3 DNA follows: TGCAGTGCTAGATTCGGCAGGGCGCAGTATTTT. This rearrangement joins TRBV20-1 to TRBJ2-3; D perhaps matches TRBD1 (5 bases). V lost 2 bases, J lost 10 bases, and 10 bases lay in between. Germline lookup yields CDR1 DFQATT and CDR2 SNEGSKA (reference sequence). This CDR3 has 11 amino acids.

V gene TRBV9 combines with J gene TRBJ2-3, with 11 nucleotides matching TRBD2. Germline CDR1 is SGDLS and CDR2 is YYNGEE. The V gene end was trimmed by 0 bases and the J gene end by 0 bases; junction bases not matched to a gene: 6. This CDR3 spans 18 amino acids. CDR3 sequence (DNA): TGTGCCAGCAGCGTAGGGCTAGCGGGGGGCCCTAGCACAGATACGCAGTATTTT. Translation gives CASSVGLAGGPSTDTQYF. The complete variable domain, with remaining parts taken from reference TRBV9 and TRBJ2-3, reads DSGVTQTPKHLITATGQRVTLRCSPRSGDLSVYWYQQSLDQGLQFLIQYYNGEERAKGNILERFSAQQFPDLHSELNLSSLELGDSALYFCASSVGLAGGPSTDTQYFGPGTRLTVL.

V is TRBV18 and J is TRBJ2-7, with 9 bases fitting TRBD2. CDR1 is KGHSH and CDR2 is LQKENI in the germline V gene. Losses at the gene ends were 4 bases for V and 3 bases for J; bases not matched to a gene: 16. This CDR3 comprises 18 residues. This chain's CDR3 is CASSLSSGSGDPGYEQYF. For the CDR3, the DNA is TGTGCCAGCTCACTTAGTAGCGGGAGCGGCGATCCGGGCTACGAGCAGTACTTC.

The V gene is TRBV5-8, the J gene TRBJ2-7; no clear D. Germline values: CDR1 SGHTS, CDR2 YDEGEE. CDR3 length: 12 amino acids. Trimming left V 6 bases short and J 5 bases short, with 12 bases between. The CDR3 nucleotides read TGTGCCAGCAACCGAGACGGAGACGAGCAGTACTTC. This encodes CASNRDGDEQYF.

J is TRBJ1-4 and V is TRBV28, with D unclear. The germline V and J ends were trimmed by 3 bases and 2 bases, with 7 bases remaining between them. Germline-derived CDR1 and CDR2 are MDHEN and SYDVKM. The CDR3 sequence is 14 residues long. CDR3 residues: CASSFHRTNEKLFF. The DNA for the CDR3 is TGTGCCAGCAGTTTTCATCGGACTAATGAAAAACTGTTTTTT.

The genes are TRBV5-6 and TRBJ2-3; 7 bases line up with TRBD2. The germline CDR1 and CDR2 sequences are SGHDT and YYEEEE. J gave up 2 bases and V 4 bases, and 7 bases lay outside the gene matches. The CDR3 runs to 15 residues. Written as DNA, the CDR3 is TGTGCCAGCAGCCCGACAGCGGGGAACACAGATACGCAGTATTTT. Its protein product is CASSPTAGNTDTQYF.

This clone has a single count. The chain is built from TRBV7-6 and TRBJ1-1, with a weak D call TRBD1 (5 bases). This CDR3 region has 15 residues. The V gene lost 4 bases and the J gene lost 0 bases, with 12 bases spanning the gap. Germline CDR1 is SGHVS and CDR2 is FNYEAQ. This CDR3 is CASSSSGGMNTEAFF. CDR3 in DNA: TGTGCCAGCAGCTCATCGGGGGGGATGAACACTGAAGCTTTCTTT. The complete variable domain, with remaining parts taken from reference TRBV7-6 and TRBJ1-1, reads GAGVSQSPRYKVTKRGQDVALRCDPISGHVSLYWYRQALGQGPEFLTYFNYEAQQDKSGLPNDRFSAERPEGSISTLTIQRTEQRDSAMYRCASSSSGGMNTEAFFGQGTRLTVV.

The rearrangement uses TRBV4-3 and TRBJ2-1, with TRBD1 identical over 11 bases. J was trimmed by 7 bases and V by 0 bases; bases with no gene match: 8. The CDR3 loop spans 17 amino acids. Germline CDR1 LGHNA, CDR2 YSLEER. The CDR3 spells CASSQDGPGQGGNEQFF. The CDR3 nucleotides are TGCGCCAGCAGCCAAGATGGGCCGGGACAGGGGGGAAATGAGCAGTTCTTC.